A selection of T cell receptor beta chains follows, all from one sample in a study of T cell responses to AZD1222 COVID-19 vaccine. The data were produced by immunoSEQ multiplex PCR, yet TCRdb's version contains in-frame clones alone and is incomplete. The sample yields roughly 80,000 clones, just over 90% seen once. This material consisted of peripheral blood, taken on day 0 of MenACWY control vaccination. The receptors originated from an adult in good health. Both conserved end residues are part of each CDR3. D genes are given only for firm matches. Only part of the rows carry a size: once, few, many, or a class if the clone is expanded.

size	D	V	J	CDR3	DNA
.	.	TRBV5-6	TRBJ1-1	CASSLVDLIKVEAFF	TGTGCCAGCAGCTTGGTCGACCTCATAAAAGTTGAAGCTTTCTTT
.	.	TRBV15	TRBJ1-4	CATSVPGIPANEKLFF	TGTGCCACCAGCGTTCCCGGGATTCCGGCTAATGAAAAACTGTTTTTT
.	TRBD1	TRBV7-9	TRBJ1-6	CASSLVSGRGHSPLHF	TGTGCCAGCAGCTTAGTGTCGGGCAGGGGGCATTCACCCCTCCACTTT
.	.	TRBV30	TRBJ2-5	CAWGSGGGETQYF	TGTGCCTGGGGATCAGGGGGGGGAGAGACCCAGTACTTC
few	TRBD1	TRBV19	TRBJ1-5	CASRKQGTGVHF	TGTGCCAGTAGGAAACAGGGGACCGGCGTGCATTTT
.	.	TRBV12-5	TRBJ1-2	CASGSSGNYGYTF	TGTGCTAGTGGTTCTAGTGGTAACTATGGCTACACCTTC
once	TRBD2	TRBV10-3	TRBJ2-7	CAISGGLAGISYEQYF	TGTGCCATCAGTGGGGGACTAGCGGGGATCTCCTACGAGCAGTACTTC
.	.	TRBV5-6	TRBJ2-2	CASAPDTGELFF	TGTGCCAGCGCCCCCGACACCGGGGAGCTGTTTTTT
.	.	TRBV28	TRBJ2-1	CASSPVTTNNEQFF	TGTGCCAGCAGTCCCGTGACAACTAACAATGAGCAGTTCTTC
.	.	TRBV28	TRBJ2-1	CASSLRRGEQFF	TGTGCCAGCAGTTTAAGGCGAGGTGAGCAGTTCTTC
.	TRBD1	TRBV5-4	TRBJ1-2	CASSFAGQGANYGYTF	TGTGCCAGCAGCTTCGCGGGACAGGGGGCGAACTATGGCTACACCTTC
.	.	TRBV21-1	TRBJ2-5	CASSKLKGEVGETQYF	TGTGCCAGCAGCAAATTAAAGGGGGAAGTAGGAGAGACCCAGTACTTC
.	.	TRBV4-1	TRBJ2-5	CASSQDRFQETQYF	TGCGCCAGCAGCCAAGATCGGTTTCAAGAGACCCAGTACTTC
.	TRBD2	TRBV5-1	TRBJ2-1	CASSRLTSGNEQFF	TGCGCCAGCAGCCGTCTGACTAGCGGCAATGAGCAGTTCTTC
.	.	TRBV6-5	TRBJ2-5	CASSYNYQETQYF	TGTGCCAGCAGTTATAATTACCAAGAGACCCAGTACTTC
.	TRBD1	TRBV9	TRBJ2-2	CASSPRQGATGELFF	TGTGCCAGCAGCCCAAGACAGGGGGCAACCGGGGAGCTGTTTTTT
.	TRBD1	TRBV19	TRBJ1-1	CASSRDRVVDEAFF	TGTGCCAGTAGTAGGGACAGGGTGGTTGATGAAGCTTTCTTT
medium-sized	.	TRBV10-2	TRBJ1-3	CASSVGDSGNTIYF	TGCGCCAGCAGTGTGGGGGACTCTGGAAACACCATATATTTT
.	.	TRBV19	TRBJ2-3	CASSIGAGPDTQYF	TGTGCCAGTAGTATAGGTGCAGGGCCAGATACGCAGTATTTT
.	TRBD1	TRBV9	TRBJ2-1	CASSVAYRGSEQFF	TGTGCCAGCAGCGTAGCTTACAGGGGATCGGAGCAGTTCTTC
.	.	TRBV6-6	TRBJ1-5	CASSYSEIQPQHF	TGTGCCAGCAGTTACAGTGAGATTCAGCCCCAGCATTTT
.	.	TRBV5-6	TRBJ1-2	CASSLGGAGLDYGYTF	TGTGCCAGCAGCTTGGGAGGGGCAGGGCTTGACTATGGCTACACCTTC
.	.	TRBV10-3	TRBJ1-2	CAISEMFGRASNYGYTF	TGTGCCATCAGTGAGATGTTTGGGCGAGCGTCTAACTATGGCTACACCTTC
.	.	TRBV7-9	TRBJ1-2	CASSLMEANYGYTF	TGTGCCAGCAGCTTAATGGAGGCTAACTATGGCTACACCTTC
few	.	TRBV2	TRBJ2-2	CASKDSGANTGELFF	TGTGCCAGCAAAGACTCGGGGGCGAACACCGGGGAGCTGTTTTTT
.	.	TRBV20-1	TRBJ2-7	CSARGDSEQYF	TGCAGTGCTAGAGGCGACAGCGAGCAGTACTTC
.	.	TRBV20-1	TRBJ2-1	CSARLVNEQFF	TGCAGTGCCCGACTAGTCAATGAGCAGTTCTTC
.	TRBD1	TRBV5-4	TRBJ1-2	CASSLPGQGFYGYTF	TGTGCCAGCAGCCTTCCGGGACAGGGTTTCTATGGCTACACCTTC
.	.	TRBV5-4	TRBJ1-4	CASSSFGGPNEKLFF	TGTGCCAGCAGCTCATTTGGGGGCCCAAATGAAAAACTGTTTTTT
.	.	TRBV2	TRBJ1-2	CASRRGREDYTF	TGTGCCAGCAGGAGGGGCAGGGAGGACTACACCTTC
.	.	TRBV30	TRBJ1-1	CAWSAQGGPWEAFF	TGTGCCTGGAGTGCCCAAGGAGGGCCTTGGGAAGCTTTCTTT
.	TRBD2	TRBV19	TRBJ2-3	CASSPLAGGPDTQYF	TGTGCCAGTAGTCCTTTAGCGGGAGGCCCAGATACGCAGTATTTT
medium-sized	.	TRBV27	TRBJ1-2	CASSITGPPGDGYTF	TGTGCCAGCAGTATAACAGGGCCCCCGGGGGATGGCTACACCTTC
.	TRBD1	TRBV3-1/TRBV3-2	TRBJ2-3	CASSQGQGPTDTQYF	TGTGCCAGCAGCCAAGGACAGGGGCCCACAGATACGCAGTATTTT
.	.	TRBV27	TRBJ2-7	CASSLMSVQRGYEQYF	TGTGCCAGCAGTTTAATGTCAGTCCAGAGGGGTTACGAGCAGTACTTC
.	TRBD2	TRBV19	TRBJ2-1	CASSPRLAGFYNEQFF	TGTGCCAGTAGCCCCCGGCTAGCGGGCTTCTACAATGAGCAGTTCTTC
.	TRBD1	TRBV7-3	TRBJ2-3	CASSTGQGWDTQYF	TGTGCCAGCAGCACCGGACAGGGCTGGGATACGCAGTATTTT
.	TRBD1	TRBV12-3/TRBV12-4	TRBJ2-1	CASSPGQYNEQFF	TGTGCCAGCAGCCCGGGACAGTACAATGAGCAGTTCTTC
.	.	TRBV6-2/TRBV6-3	TRBJ2-2	CASSFHSVTGELFF	TGTGCCAGCAGTTTCCATTCTGTCACCGGGGAGCTGTTTTTT
.	.	TRBV6-4	TRBJ2-1	CASSDFEGHGQEDEQFF	TGTGCCAGCAGTGACTTCGAGGGACACGGGCAGGAGGATGAGCAGTTCTTC
.	.	TRBV9	TRBJ2-1	CASSVDLSSYNEQFF	TGTGCCAGCAGCGTAGATTTGAGCTCCTACAATGAGCAGTTCTTC
.	.	TRBV10-2	TRBJ1-6	CASSQRQNNSPLHF	TGCGCCAGCAGCCAGAGACAGAATAATTCACCCCTCCACTTT
.	.	TRBV5-1	TRBJ2-3	CASSLGTSTDTQYF	TGCGCCAGCAGCTTGGGGACTAGCACAGATACGCAGTATTTT
.	TRBD1	TRBV12-5	TRBJ2-7	CASAKGQGVYEQYF	TGTGCTAGTGCCAAAGGACAGGGAGTTTACGAGCAGTACTTC
.	TRBD2	TRBV18	TRBJ2-1	CASSPRTSGSRTLSYNEQFF	TGTGCCAGCTCACCTCGGACTAGCGGGAGTCGAACCCTCTCCTACAATGAGCAGTTCTTC
.	.	TRBV28	TRBJ1-4	CASHSNEKLFF	TGTGCCAGCCACAGTAACGAAAAACTGTTTTTT
.	TRBD1	TRBV27	TRBJ1-1	CASSSQGVNTEAFF	TGTGCCAGCAGTTCCCAGGGGGTTAACACTGAAGCTTTCTTT
.	TRBD2	TRBV4-1	TRBJ2-7	CASSQGSGRYEQYF	TGCGCCAGCAGCCAAGGTAGCGGGAGGTACGAGCAGTACTTC
.	TRBD2	TRBV11-2	TRBJ2-2	CASSHNLRGGRWNTGELFF	TGTGCCAGCAGTCACAATTTAAGGGGCGGGAGGTGGAACACCGGGGAGCTGTTTTTT
.	TRBD2	TRBV3-1/TRBV3-2	TRBJ2-7	CASSQGAGPSYEQYF	TGTGCCAGCAGCCAAGGAGCGGGACCGTCCTACGAGCAGTACTTC
.	TRBD2	TRBV6-6	TRBJ2-7	CASTTSGIYEQYF	TGTGCCAGCACCACTAGCGGGATCTACGAGCAGTACTTC
.	.	TRBV7-6	TRBJ2-7	CASSSSGWQGNSPQQYF	TGTGCCAGCAGCTCAAGTGGGTGGCAGGGAAACTCCCCCCAGCAGTACTTC
.	.	TRBV27	TRBJ2-6	CASRVSSGANVLTF	TGTGCCAGCAGAGTGAGCTCTGGGGCCAACGTCCTGACTTTC
.	.	TRBV7-3	TRBJ2-3	CASSPSNRDTQYF	TGTGCCAGCAGCCCCTCCAATAGAGATACGCAGTATTTT
.	.	TRBV6-1	TRBJ2-2	CASSEDSWPGELFF	TGTGCCAGCAGTGAAGACAGCTGGCCCGGGGAGCTGTTTTTT
.	.	TRBV29-1	TRBJ1-1	CSVEGRLNTEAFF	TGCAGCGTTGAAGGCAGACTGAACACTGAAGCTTTCTTT
.	.	TRBV12-3/TRBV12-4	TRBJ2-7	CASILQVAEQYF	TGTGCCAGCATCCTACAGGTTGCCGAGCAGTACTTC
.	.	TRBV2	TRBJ1-1	CASPFTREGTEAFF	TGTGCCAGCCCATTTACCCGGGAAGGCACTGAAGCTTTCTTT
once	.	TRBV19	TRBJ1-5	CASRTGGAVFNQPQHF	TGTGCCAGTAGGACCGGGGGGGCGGTCTTCAATCAGCCCCAGCATTTT
.	.	TRBV5-1	TRBJ1-5	CASSPRGNQPQHF	TGCGCCAGCAGCCCCCGTGGGAATCAGCCCCAGCATTTT